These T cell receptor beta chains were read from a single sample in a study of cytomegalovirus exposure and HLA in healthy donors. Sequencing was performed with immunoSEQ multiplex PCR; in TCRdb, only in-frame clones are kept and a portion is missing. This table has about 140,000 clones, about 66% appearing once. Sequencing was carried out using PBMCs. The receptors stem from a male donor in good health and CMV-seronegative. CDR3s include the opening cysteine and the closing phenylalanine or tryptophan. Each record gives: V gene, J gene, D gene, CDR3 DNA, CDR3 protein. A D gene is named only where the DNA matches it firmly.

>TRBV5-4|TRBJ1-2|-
TGTGCCAGCAGCCACATGGAGGGGCCTCGGGGCTACACCTTC
CASSHMEGPRGYTF
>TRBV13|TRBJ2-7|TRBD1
TGTGCCAGCAGCACGCCGGGACAGGGGTCCTACGAGCAGTACTTC
CASSTPGQGSYEQYF
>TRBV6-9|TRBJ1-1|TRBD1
TGTGCCAGCAGTAGCATCCCGGACAGGGGAGTATTCACTGAAGCTTTCTTT
CASSSIPDRGVFTEAFF
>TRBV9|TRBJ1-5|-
TGTGCCAGCAGCGTAGACGGGGGTCAGCCCCAGCATTTT
CASSVDGGQPQHF
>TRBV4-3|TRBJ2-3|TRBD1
TGCGCCAGCAGCCAAGGGGTGAGCAGGGGGCGCAGGGATACGCAGTATTTT
CASSQGVSRGRRDTQYF
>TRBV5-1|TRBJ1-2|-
TGCGCCAGCAGCCCGAGTATTAACTATGGCTACACCTTC
CASSPSINYGYTF
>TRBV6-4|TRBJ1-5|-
TGTGCCAGCAGTACAGGTGTTGGGAATCAGCCCCAGCATTTT
CASSTGVGNQPQHF
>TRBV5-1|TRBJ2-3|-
TGCGCCAGCAGCTTGTACCGACAGGACCAGCAGTATTTT
CASSLYRQDQQYF
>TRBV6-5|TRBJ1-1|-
TGTGCCAGCAGTTACACAATAAACACTGAAGCTTTCTTT
CASSYTINTEAFF
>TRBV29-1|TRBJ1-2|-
TGCAGCGTTGAAGATTATAGGGGCCAGGGGGGCTACACCTTC
CSVEDYRGQGGYTF
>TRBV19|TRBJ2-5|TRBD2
TGTGCCAGTAGTAGGGGACTAGCGGGGAGAGAGACCCAGTACTTC
CASSRGLAGRETQYF
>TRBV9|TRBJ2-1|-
TGTGCCAGCAGCGTAGATTGGGCGGGTTCCTACAATGAGCAGTTCTTC
CASSVDWAGSYNEQFF
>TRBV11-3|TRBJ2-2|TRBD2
TGTGCCAGCAGCCCAGGACTAGCGGGGGGATTCACCGGGGAGCTGTTTTTT
CASSPGLAGGFTGELFF